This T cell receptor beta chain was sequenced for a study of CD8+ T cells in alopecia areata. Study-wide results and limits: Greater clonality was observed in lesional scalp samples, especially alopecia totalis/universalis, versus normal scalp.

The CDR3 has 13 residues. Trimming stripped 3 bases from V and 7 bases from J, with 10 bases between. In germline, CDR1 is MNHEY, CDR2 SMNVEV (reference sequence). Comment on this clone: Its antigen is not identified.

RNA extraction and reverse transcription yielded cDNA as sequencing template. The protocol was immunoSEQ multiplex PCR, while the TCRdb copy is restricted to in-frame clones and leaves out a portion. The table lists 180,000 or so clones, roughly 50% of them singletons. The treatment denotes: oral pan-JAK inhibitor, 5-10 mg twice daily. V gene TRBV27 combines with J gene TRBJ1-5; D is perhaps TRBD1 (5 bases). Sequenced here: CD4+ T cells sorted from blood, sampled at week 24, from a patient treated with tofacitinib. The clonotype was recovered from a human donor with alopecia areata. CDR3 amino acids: CASSFREGQPQHF. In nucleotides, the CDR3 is TGTGCCAGCAGTTTCAGGGAAGGCCAGCCCCAGCATTTT.